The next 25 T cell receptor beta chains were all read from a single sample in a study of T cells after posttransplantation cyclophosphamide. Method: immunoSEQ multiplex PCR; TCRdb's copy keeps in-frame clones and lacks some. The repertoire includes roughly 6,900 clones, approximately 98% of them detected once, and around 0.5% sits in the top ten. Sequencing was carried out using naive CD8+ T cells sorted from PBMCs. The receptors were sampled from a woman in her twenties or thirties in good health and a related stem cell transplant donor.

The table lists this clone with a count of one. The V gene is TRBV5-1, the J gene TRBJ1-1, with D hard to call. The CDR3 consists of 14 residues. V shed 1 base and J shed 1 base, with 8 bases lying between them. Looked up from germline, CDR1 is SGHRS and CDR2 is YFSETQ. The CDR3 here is CASSLSGGNTEAFF. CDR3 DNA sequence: TGCGCCAGCAGCTTGTCCGGTGGGAACACTGAAGCTTTCTTT.

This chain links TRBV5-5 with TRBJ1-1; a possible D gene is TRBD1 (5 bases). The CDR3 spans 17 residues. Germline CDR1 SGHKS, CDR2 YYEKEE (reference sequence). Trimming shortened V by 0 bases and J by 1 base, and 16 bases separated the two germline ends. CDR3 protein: CASSLVHPGQANTEAFF. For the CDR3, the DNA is TGTGCCAGCAGCTTGGTACACCCCGGACAAGCGAACACTGAAGCTTTCTTT.

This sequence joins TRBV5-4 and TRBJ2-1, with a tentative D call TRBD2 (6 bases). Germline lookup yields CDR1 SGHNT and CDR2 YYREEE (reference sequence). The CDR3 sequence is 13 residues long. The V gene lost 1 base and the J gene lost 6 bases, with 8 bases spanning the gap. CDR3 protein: CASSLRRGNEQFF. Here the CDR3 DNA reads TGTGCCAGCAGCTTGCGGAGGGGCAATGAGCAGTTCTTC.

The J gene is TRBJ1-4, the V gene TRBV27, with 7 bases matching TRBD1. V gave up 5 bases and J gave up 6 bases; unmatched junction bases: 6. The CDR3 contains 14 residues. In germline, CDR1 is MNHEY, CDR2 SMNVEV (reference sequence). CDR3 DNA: TGTGCCAGCAGTGAGACAGGGTCGTATGAAAAACTGTTTTTT. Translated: CASSETGSYEKLFF.

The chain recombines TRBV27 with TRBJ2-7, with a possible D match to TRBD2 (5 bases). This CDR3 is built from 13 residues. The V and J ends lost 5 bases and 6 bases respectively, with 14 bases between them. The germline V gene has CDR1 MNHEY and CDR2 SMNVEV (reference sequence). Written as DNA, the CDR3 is TGTGCCAGCAGTAAATATGTGGGGAGCGAGCAGTACTTC. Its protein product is CASSKYVGSEQYF.

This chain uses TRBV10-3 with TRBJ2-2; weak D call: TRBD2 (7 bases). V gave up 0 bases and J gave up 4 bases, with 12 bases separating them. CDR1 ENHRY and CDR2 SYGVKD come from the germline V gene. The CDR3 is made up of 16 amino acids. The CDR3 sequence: CAISESGGQGTGELFF. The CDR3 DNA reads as TGTGCCATCAGTGAGTCGGGGGGGCAAGGCACCGGGGAGCTGTTTTTT.

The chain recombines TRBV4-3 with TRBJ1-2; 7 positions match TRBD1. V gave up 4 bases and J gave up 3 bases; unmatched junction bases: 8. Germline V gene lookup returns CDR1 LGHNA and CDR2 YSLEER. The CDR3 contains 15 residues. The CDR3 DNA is TGCGCCAGCAGCCTCGACCGACAGGGCGACTATGGCTACACCTTC. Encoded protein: CASSLDRQGDYGYTF.

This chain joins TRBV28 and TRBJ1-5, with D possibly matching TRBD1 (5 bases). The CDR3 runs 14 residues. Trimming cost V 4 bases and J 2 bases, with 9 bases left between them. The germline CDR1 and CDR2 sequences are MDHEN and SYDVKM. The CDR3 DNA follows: TGTGCCAGCAGTTACCCACAGGGCAATCAGCCCCAGCATTTT. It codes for CASSYPQGNQPQHF.

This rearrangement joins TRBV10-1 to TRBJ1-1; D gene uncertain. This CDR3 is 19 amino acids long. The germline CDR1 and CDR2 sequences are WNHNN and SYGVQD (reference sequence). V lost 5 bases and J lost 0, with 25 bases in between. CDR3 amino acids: CASSSTYSRRHKMNTEAFF. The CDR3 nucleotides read TGCGCCAGCAGTTCAACTTACAGTAGGCGACATAAAATGAACACTGAAGCTTTCTTT.

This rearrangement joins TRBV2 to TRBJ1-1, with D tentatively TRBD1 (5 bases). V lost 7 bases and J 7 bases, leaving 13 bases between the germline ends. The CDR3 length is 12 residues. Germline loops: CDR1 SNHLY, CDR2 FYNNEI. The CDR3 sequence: CASNRQLNEAFF. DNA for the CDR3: TGTGCCAGCAATCGACAGCTCAATGAAGCTTTCTTT.

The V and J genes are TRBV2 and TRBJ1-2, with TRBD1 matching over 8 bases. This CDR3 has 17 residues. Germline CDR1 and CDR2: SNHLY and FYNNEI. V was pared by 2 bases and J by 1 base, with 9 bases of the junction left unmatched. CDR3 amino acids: CASSELRGQGLNYGYTF. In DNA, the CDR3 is TGTGCCAGCAGTGAACTCCGTGGACAGGGACTTAACTATGGCTACACCTTC.

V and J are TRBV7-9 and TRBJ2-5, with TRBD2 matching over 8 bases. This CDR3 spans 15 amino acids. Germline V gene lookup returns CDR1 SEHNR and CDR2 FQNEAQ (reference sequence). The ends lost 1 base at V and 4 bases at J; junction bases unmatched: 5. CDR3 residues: CASSLVAGRGETQYF. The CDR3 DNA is TGTGCCAGCAGCTTAGTAGCGGGGCGGGGAGAGACCCAGTACTTC.

CDR3 in amino acids: CASSLARDRVHEQYF. The CDR3 DNA is TGTGCCAGCAGCTTAGCCCGGGACAGGGTCCACGAGCAGTACTTC. V gene TRBV7-6 combines with J gene TRBJ2-7; TRBD1 aligns across 9 bases. This CDR3 is 15 amino acids long. The germline V gene has CDR1 SGHVS and CDR2 FNYEAQ. Unmatched junction bases numbered 5, after V lost 0 bases and J lost 5 bases.

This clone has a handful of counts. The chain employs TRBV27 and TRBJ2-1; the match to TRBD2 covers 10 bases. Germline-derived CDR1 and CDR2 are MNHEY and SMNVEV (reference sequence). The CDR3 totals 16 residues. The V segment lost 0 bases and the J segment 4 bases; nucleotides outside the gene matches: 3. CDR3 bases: TGTGCCAGCAGTTTATCTAGCGGGGGGTTGTACAATGAGCAGTTCTTC. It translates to CASSLSSGGLYNEQFF.

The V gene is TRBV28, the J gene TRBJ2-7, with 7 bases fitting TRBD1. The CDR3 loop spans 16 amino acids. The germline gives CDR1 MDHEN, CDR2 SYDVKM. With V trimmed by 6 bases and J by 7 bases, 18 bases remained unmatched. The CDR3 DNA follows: TGTGCCAGCAGGCTTCGACAGGGAACGATCCCACCGGAGCAGTACTTC. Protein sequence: CASRLRQGTIPPEQYF.

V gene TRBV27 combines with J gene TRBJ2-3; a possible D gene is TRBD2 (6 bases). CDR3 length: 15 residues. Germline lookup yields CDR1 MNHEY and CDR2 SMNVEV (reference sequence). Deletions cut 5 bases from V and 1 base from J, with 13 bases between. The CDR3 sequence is CASSLRGRGTDTQYF. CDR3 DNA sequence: TGTGCCAGCAGTCTGCGGGGTCGTGGCACAGATACGCAGTATTTT.

The DNA of the CDR3 is TGCGCCAGCAGCCAAGAGAACCTTAAGCGGGAGCTGTTTTTT. Its translation is CASSQENLKRELFF. V gene TRBV4-1 combines with J gene TRBJ2-2; D gene ambiguous. The germline CDR1 and CDR2 sequences are MGHRA and YSYEKL. The CDR3 loop spans 14 amino acids. V dropped 0 bases and J dropped 9 bases, with 11 bases sitting between them.

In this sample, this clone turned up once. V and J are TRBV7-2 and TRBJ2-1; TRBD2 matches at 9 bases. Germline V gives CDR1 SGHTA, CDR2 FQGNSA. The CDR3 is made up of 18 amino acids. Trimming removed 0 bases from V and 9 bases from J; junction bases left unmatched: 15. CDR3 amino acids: CASSLAGFGGGVSSEQFF. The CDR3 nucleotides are TGTGCCAGCAGCTTAGCCGGCTTCGGCGGGGGGGTGTCAAGTGAGCAGTTCTTC.

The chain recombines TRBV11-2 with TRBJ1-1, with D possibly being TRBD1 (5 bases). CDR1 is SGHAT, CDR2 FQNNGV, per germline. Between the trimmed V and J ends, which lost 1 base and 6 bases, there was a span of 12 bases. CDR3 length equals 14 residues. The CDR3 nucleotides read TGTGCCAGCAGCTTAGCAGGGATACTTTCTGAAGCTTTCTTT. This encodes CASSLAGILSEAFF.

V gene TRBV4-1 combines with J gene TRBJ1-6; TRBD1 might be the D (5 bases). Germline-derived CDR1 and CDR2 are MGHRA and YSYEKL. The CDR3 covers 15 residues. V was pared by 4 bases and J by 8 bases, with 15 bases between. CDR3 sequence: CASSLARDSYSPLHF. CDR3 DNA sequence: TGCGCCAGCAGCCTGGCCAGGGACTCCTATTCACCCCTCCACTTT.

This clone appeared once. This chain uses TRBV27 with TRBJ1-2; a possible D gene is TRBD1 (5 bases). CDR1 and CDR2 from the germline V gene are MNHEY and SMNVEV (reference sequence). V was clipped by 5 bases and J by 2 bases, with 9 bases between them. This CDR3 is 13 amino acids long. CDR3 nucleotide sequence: TGTGCCAGCAGTCCGACAGAGAACTATGGCTACACCTTC. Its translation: CASSPTENYGYTF.

The DNA of the CDR3 is TGCGCCAGCAGCCAAGCAGGATCCACATACGAGCAGTACTTC. Translation gives CASSQAGSTYEQYF. V gene TRBV4-1 combines with J gene TRBJ2-7, with D hard to call. The germline V gene encodes CDR1 MGHRA and CDR2 YSYEKL. The CDR3 has 14 residues. V was clipped by 1 base and J by 4 bases, with 11 bases between them.

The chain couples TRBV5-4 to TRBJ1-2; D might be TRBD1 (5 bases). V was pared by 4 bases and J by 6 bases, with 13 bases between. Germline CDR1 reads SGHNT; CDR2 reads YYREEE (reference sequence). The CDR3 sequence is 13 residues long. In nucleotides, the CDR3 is TGTGCCAGCAGCGGGGGAGGGAGGGATGGCTACACCTTC. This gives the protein CASSGGGRDGYTF.

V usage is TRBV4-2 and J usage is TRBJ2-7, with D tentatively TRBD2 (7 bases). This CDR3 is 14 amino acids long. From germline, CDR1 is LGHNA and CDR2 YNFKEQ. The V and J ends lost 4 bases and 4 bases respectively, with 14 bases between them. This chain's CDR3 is CASSRLAGAYEQYF. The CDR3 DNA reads TGTGCCAGCAGCCGACTGGCGGGGGCTTACGAGCAGTACTTC.

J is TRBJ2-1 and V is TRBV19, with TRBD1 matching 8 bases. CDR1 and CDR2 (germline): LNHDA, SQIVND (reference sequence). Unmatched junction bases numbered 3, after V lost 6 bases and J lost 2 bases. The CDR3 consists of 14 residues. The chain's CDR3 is CASRGQVTYNEQFF. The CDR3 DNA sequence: TGTGCCAGTAGGGGACAGGTAACCTACAATGAGCAGTTCTTC.